This TCR beta chain is from a study of T cells in Graves' hyperthyroidism and ophthalmopathy. V gave up 2 bases and J gave up 6 bases, with 7 bases separating them. The CDR3 spans 13 residues. From germline, CDR1 is MNHEY and CDR2 SVGEGT. RNA transcripts provided the source from which TCR beta CDR3 regions were amplified. An initial round of RT-PCR targeting the TCR CDR3 relied on the HTBI primer set. TCRdb redid the calling of the multiplex PCR reads with MiXCR, one entry per CDR3 protein. The sample holds some 740,000 distinct CDR3 sequences, approximately 15% seen once. Stability of Graves' hyperthyroidism was defined as absent ophthalmopathy progression within 18 months. Each diagnosis drew on symptoms, thyroxine, TRAb, thyroid ultrasound and orbital computed tomography findings. PBMCs stemmed from less than 13 ml fresh peripheral blood. This clonotype was recorded a few times. The antigen remains undetermined.

Findings and caveats of the study: Blood samples included most of the expanded thyroid clonotypes exceeding 0.001.

The sample comprised blood. The genes are TRBV6-2 or TRBV6-3 and TRBJ2-2; D call uncertain. The clonotype was recovered from a woman in her late teens or twenties with Graves' hyperthyroidism. CDR3 sequence reads: CASSYDRAGELFF. In DNA form, the CDR3 reads TGTGCCAGCAGTTACGACCGAGCCGGGGAGCTGTTTTTT.